The clone carrying this T cell receptor (beta chain) was detected only a few times. This sample is drawn from a study of blood T cell repertoires in COVID-19. Clones were sequenced by immunoSEQ multiplex PCR, and TCRdb holds only the in-frame ones, with some missing. The sample lists 200,000 to 300,000 clones, approximately 85% occurring once. Across 24 US areas, participants ranged in age from roughly 18 to 95 years. This CDR3 spans 13 amino acids. The trim removed 6 bases at V and 6 bases at J, leaving 4 bases unmatched. Looked up from germline, CDR1 is MNHEY and CDR2 is SVGEGT. Material for sequencing was PBMCs or T cells enriched from blood (not recorded which). This sequence joins TRBV6-2 or TRBV6-3 and TRBJ1-5, with 8 bases matching TRBD1. The TCR comes from a woman aged 45-60 years with acute COVID-19. Written as DNA, the CDR3 is TGTGCCAGCAGCGACAGGGGCAGTCAGCCCCAGCATTTT. Protein sequence: CASSDRGSQPQHF.